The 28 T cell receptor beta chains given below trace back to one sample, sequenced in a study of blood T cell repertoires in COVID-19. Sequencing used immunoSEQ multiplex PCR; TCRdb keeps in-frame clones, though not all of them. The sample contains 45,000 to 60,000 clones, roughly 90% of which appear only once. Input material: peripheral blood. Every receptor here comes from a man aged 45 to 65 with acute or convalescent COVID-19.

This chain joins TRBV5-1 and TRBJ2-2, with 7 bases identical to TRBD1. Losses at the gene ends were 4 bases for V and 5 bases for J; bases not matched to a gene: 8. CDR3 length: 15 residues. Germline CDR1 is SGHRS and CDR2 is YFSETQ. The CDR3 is CASSRRQGWTGELFF. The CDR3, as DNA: TGCGCCAGCAGCCGACGACAGGGTTGGACCGGGGAGCTGTTTTTT.

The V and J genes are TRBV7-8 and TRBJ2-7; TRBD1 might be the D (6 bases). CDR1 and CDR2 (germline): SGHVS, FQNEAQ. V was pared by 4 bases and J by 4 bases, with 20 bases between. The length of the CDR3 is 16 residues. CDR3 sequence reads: CASSSTWGQGTYEQYF. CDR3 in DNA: TGTGCCAGCAGCTCAACCTGGGGACAAGGCACATACGAGCAGTACTTC.

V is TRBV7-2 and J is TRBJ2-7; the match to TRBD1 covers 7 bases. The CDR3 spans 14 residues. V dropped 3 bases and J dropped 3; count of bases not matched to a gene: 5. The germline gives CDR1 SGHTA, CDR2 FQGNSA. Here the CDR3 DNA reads TGTGCCAGCAGCTTTCCCGGGACAGTCTACGAGCAGTACTTC. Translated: CASSFPGTVYEQYF.

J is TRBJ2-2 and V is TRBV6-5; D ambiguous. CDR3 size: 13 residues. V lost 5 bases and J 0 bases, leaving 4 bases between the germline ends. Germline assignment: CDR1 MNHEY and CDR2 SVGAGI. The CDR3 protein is CASSNTNTGELFF. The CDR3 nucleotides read TGTGCCAGCAGTAATACGAACACCGGGGAGCTGTTTTTT.

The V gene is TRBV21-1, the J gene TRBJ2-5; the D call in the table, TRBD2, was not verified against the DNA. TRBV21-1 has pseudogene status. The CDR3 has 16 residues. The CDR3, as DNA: TGTGCCAGCAGCCGGGGGGGGGACTGCCTAGAAGAGACCCAGTACTTC. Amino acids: CASSRGGDCLEETQYF.

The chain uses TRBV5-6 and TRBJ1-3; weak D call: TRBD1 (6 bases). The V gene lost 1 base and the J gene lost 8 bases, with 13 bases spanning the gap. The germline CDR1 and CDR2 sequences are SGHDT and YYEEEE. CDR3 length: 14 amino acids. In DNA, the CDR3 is TGTGCCAGCAGCTTGAACGGGGGGGCGGACACCATATATTTT. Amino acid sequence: CASSLNGGADTIYF. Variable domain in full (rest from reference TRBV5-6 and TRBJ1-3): DAGVTQSPTHLIKTRGQQVTLRCSPKSGHDTVSWYQQALGQGPQFIFQYYEEEERQRGNFPDRFSGHQFPNYSSELNVNALLLGDSALYLCASSLNGGADTIYFGEGSWLTVV.

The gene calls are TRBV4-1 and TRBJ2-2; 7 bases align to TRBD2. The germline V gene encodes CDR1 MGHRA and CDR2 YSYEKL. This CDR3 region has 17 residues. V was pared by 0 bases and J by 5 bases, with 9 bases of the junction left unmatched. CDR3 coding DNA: TGCGCCAGCAGCCAAGATGTTCGGGAGGTGTTAACCGGGGAGCTGTTTTTT. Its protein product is CASSQDVREVLTGELFF.

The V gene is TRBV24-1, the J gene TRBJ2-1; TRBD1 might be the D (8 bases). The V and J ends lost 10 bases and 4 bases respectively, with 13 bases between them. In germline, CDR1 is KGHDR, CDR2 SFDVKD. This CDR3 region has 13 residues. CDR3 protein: CATTGGGYNEQFF. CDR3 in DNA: TGTGCCACTACAGGGGGGGGATACAATGAGCAGTTCTTC.

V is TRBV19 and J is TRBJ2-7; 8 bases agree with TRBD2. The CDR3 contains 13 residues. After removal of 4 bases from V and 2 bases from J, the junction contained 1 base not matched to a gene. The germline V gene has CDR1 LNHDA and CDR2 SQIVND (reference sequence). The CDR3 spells CASSRAGAYEQYF. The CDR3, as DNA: TGTGCCAGTAGTAGAGCGGGAGCCTACGAGCAGTACTTC.

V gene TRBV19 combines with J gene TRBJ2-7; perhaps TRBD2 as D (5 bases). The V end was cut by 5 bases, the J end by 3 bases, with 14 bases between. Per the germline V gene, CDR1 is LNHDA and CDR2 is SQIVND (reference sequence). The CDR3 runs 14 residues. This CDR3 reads CASSSGSEVYEQYF. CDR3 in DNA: TGTGCCAGTAGTTCGGGAAGCGAAGTCTACGAGCAGTACTTC.

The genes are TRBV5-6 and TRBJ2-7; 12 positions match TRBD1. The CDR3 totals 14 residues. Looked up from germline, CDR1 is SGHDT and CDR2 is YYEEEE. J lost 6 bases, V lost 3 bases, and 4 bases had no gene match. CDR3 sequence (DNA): TGTGCCAGCAGCTCCGGGACAGGGGGCCGCGAGCAGTACTTC. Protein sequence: CASSSGTGGREQYF.

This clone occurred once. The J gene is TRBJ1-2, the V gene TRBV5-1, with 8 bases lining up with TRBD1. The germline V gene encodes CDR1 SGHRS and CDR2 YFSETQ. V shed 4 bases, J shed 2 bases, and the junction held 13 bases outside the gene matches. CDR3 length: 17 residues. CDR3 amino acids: CASSPKTGEVGNYGYTF. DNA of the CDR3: TGCGCCAGCAGCCCAAAGACAGGGGAAGTGGGGAACTATGGCTACACCTTC.

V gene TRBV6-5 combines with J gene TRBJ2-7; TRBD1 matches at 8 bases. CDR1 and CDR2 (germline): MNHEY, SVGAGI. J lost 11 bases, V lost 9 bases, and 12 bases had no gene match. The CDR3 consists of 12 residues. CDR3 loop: CASRDRISREYF. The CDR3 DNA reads TGTGCCAGTCGGGACAGGATATCGAGGGAGTACTTC.

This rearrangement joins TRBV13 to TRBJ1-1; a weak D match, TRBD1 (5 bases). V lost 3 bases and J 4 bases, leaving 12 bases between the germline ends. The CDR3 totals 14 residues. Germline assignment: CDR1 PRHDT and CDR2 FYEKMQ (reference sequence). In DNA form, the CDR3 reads TGTGCCAGCAGCTTTTCACCAAGGGGCACTGAAGCTTTCTTT. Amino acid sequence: CASSFSPRGTEAFF.

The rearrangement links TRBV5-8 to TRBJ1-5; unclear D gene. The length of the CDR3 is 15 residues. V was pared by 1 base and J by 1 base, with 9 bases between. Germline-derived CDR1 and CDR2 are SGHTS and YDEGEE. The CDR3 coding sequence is TGTGCCAGCAGCTTGCAGTTTCAGAGCAATCAGCCCCAGCATTTT. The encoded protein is CASSLQFQSNQPQHF.

The CDR3 loop reads CASATGYNEQFF. The CDR3, as DNA: TGTGCCAGCGCTACAGGCTACAATGAGCAGTTCTTC. J is TRBJ2-1 and V is TRBV11-2; the D gene is possibly TRBD1 (5 bases). The CDR3 has 12 residues. Germline V gene data show CDR1 as SGHAT and CDR2 as FQNNGV. Trimming left V 8 bases short and J 3 bases short, with 8 bases between.

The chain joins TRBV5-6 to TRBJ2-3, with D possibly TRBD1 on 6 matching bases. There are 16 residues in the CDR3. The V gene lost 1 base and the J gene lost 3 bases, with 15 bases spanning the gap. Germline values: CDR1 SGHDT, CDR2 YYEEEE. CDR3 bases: TGTGCCAGCAGCTTGTGGCAGGGGATGGGGACAGATACGCAGTATTTT. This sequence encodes CASSLWQGMGTDTQYF.

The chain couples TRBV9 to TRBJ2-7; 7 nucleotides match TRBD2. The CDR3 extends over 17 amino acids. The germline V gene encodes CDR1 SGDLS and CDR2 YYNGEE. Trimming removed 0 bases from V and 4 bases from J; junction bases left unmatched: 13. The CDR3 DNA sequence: TGTGCCAGCAGCGTAGAGGATAGCGGGTCATTAGGGTACGAGCAGTACTTC. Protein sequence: CASSVEDSGSLGYEQYF.

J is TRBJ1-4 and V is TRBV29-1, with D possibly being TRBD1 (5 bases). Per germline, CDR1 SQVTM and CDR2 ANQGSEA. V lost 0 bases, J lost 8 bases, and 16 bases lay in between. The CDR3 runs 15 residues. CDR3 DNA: TGCAGCGTTGAAGATCCCTCAGGGTTGGGGGAAAAACTGTTTTTT. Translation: CSVEDPSGLGEKLFF.

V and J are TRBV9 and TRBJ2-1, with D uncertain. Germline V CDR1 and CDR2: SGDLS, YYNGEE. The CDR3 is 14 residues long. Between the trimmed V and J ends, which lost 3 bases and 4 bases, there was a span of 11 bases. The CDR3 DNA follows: TGTGCCAGCAGCGCGAGTGGCGGTTACAATGAGCAGTTCTTC. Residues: CASSASGGYNEQFF. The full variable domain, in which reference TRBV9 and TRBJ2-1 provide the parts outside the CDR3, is DSGVTQTPKHLITATGQRVTLRCSPRSGDLSVYWYQQSLDQGLQFLIQYYNGEERAKGNILERFSAQQFPDLHSELNLSSLELGDSALYFCASSASGGYNEQFFGPGTRLTVL.

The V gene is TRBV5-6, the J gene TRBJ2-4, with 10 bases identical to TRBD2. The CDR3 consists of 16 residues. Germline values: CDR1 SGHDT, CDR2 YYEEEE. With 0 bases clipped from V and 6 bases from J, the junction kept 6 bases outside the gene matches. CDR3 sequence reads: CASSLVDSGRRNIQYF. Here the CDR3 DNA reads TGTGCCAGCAGCTTGGTTGATAGCGGGAGGAGAAACATTCAGTACTTC.

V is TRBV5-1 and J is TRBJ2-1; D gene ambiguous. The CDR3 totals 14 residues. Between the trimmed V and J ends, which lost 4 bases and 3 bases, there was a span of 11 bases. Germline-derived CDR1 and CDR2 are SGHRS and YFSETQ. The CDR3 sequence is CASSSRSLYNEQFF. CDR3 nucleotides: TGCGCCAGCAGCAGCAGGTCACTCTACAATGAGCAGTTCTTC.

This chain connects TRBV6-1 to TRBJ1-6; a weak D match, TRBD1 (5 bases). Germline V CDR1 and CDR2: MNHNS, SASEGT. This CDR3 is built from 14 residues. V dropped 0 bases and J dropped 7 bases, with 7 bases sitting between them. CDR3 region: CASSEARANSPLHF. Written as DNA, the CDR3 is TGTGCCAGCAGTGAAGCCAGGGCCAATTCACCCCTCCACTTT.

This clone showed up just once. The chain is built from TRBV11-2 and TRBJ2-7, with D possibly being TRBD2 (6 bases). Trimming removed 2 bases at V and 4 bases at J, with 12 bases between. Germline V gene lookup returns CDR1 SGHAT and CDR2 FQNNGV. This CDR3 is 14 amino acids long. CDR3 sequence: CASSLLGGTYEQYF. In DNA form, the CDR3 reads TGTGCCAGCAGCTTATTGGGGGGAACTTACGAGCAGTACTTC.

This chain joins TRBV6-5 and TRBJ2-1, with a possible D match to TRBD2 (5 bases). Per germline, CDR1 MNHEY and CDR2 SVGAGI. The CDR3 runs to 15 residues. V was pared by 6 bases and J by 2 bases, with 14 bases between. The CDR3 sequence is CASSFRTGTYNEQFF. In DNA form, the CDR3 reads TGTGCCAGCAGCTTCAGGACTGGAACCTACAATGAGCAGTTCTTC.

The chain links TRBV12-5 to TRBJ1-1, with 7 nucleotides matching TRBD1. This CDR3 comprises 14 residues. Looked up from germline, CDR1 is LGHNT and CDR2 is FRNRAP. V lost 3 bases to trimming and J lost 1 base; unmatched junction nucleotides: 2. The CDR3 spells CASGLGTANTEAFF. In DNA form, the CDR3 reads TGTGCTAGTGGTTTAGGGACAGCGAACACTGAAGCTTTCTTT.

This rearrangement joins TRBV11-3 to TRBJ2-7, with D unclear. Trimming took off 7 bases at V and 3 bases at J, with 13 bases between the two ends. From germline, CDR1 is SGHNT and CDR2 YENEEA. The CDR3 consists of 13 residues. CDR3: CASTEGGYYEQYF. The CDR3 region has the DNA TGTGCCAGCACAGAAGGCGGATACTACGAGCAGTACTTC.

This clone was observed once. The CDR3 DNA is TGTGCCAGCAGCTTAGGGGCTAGCGGGATAAATGAGCAGTTCTTC. Its translation is CASSLGASGINEQFF. The chain carries TRBV11-2 and TRBJ2-1; 9 nucleotides line up with TRBD2. The germline V gene encodes CDR1 SGHAT and CDR2 FQNNGV. This CDR3 has 15 amino acids. Trimming removed 1 base from V and 7 bases from J; junction bases left unmatched: 5.